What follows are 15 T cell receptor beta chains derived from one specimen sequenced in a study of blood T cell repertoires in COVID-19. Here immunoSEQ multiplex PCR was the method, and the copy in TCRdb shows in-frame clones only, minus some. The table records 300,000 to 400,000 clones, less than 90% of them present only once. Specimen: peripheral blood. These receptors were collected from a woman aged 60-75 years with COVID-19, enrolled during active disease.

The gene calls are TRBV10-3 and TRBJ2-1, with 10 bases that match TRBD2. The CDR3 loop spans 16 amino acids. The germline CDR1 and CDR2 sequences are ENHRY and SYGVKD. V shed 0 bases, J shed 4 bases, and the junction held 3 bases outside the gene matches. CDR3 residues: CAISESSGGFYNEQFF. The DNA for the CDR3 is TGTGCCATCAGTGAGTCTAGCGGGGGGTTTTACAATGAGCAGTTCTTC.

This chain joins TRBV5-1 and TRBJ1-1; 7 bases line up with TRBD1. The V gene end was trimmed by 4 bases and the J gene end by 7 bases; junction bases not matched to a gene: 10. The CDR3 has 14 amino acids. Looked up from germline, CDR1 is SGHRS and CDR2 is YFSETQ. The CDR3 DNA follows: TGCGCCAGCAGCCCGGGGACAGACCGTTTTGAAGCTTTCTTT. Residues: CASSPGTDRFEAFF.

The CDR3 DNA reads as TGTGCCAGCAGCCCAGGACAGCTCAATCAGCCCCAGCATTTT. This gives the protein CASSPGQLNQPQHF. The V gene is TRBV4-2, the J gene TRBJ1-5, with D possibly TRBD1 on 6 matching bases. Germline CDR1 reads LGHNA; CDR2 reads YNFKEQ. The CDR3 is 14 amino acids. V lost 4 bases, J lost 3 bases, and 10 bases lay in between.

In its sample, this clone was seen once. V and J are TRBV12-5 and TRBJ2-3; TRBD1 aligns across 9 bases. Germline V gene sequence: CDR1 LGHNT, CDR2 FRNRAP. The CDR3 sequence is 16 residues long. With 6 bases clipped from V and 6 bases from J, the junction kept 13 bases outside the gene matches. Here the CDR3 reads CASGSGTGSLSDTQYF. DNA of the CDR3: TGTGCTAGTGGATCCGGGACAGGGTCCTTATCGGATACGCAGTATTTT.

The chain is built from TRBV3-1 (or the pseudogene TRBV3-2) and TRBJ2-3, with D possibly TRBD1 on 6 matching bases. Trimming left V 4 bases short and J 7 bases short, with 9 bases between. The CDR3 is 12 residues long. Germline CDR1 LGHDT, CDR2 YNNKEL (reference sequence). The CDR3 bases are TGTGCCAGCAGCCGGACAGTCTATACGCAGTATTTT. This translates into CASSRTVYTQYF.

This chain's CDR3 is CASSPGLAGGWGQYF. The CDR3 DNA sequence: TGTGCCAGCAGTCCCGGACTAGCGGGGGGCTGGGGGCAGTATTTT. This chain uses TRBV27 with TRBJ2-3; TRBD2 aligns across 14 bases. The ends lost 5 bases at V and 11 bases at J; junction bases unmatched: 9. This CDR3 has 15 residues. Germline CDR1 reads MNHEY; CDR2 reads SMNVEV (reference sequence).

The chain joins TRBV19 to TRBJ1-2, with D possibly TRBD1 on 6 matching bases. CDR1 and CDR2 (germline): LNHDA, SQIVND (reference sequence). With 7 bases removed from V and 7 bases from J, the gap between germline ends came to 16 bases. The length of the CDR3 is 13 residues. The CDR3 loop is CASTPRGRRGYTF. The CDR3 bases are TGTGCCAGTACCCCGCGGGGGCGTCGTGGCTACACCTTC.

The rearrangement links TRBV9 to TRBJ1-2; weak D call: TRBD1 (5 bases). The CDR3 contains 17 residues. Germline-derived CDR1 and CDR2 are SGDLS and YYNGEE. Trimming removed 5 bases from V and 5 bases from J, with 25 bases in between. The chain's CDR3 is CASRRTGARAGGYGYTF. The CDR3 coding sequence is TGTGCCAGCAGGAGGACCGGGGCGCGCGCGGGAGGGTATGGCTACACCTTC.

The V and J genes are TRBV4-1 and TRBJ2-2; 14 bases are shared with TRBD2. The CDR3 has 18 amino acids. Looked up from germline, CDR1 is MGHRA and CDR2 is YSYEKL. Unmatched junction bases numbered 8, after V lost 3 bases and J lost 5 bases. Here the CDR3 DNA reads TGCGCCAGCAGCCAGAGAGGACTAGCGGGGGGTAATACCGGGGAGCTGTTTTTT. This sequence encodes CASSQRGLAGGNTGELFF.

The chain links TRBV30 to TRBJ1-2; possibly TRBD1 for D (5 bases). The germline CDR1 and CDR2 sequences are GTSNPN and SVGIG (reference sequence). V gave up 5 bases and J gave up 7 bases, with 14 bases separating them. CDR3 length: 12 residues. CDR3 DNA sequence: TGTGCCTGGGGACAACCGGTCTCTGGCTACACCTTC. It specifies CAWGQPVSGYTF.

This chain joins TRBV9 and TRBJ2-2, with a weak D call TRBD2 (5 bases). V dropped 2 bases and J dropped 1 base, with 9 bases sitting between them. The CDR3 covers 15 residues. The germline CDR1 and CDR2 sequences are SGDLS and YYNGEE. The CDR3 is CASSVRGQNTGELFF. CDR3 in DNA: TGTGCCAGCAGCGTGAGAGGGCAGAACACCGGGGAGCTGTTTTTT. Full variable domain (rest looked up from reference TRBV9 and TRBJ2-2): DSGVTQTPKHLITATGQRVTLRCSPRSGDLSVYWYQQSLDQGLQFLIQYYNGEERAKGNILERFSAQQFPDLHSELNLSSLELGDSALYFCASSVRGQNTGELFFGEGSRLTVL.

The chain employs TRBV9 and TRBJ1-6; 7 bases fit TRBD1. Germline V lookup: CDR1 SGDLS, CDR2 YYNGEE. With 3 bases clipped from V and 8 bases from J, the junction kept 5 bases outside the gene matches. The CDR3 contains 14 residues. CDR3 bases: TGTGCCAGCAGCGGAAGGGGGCTGGATTCACCCCTCCACTTT. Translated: CASSGRGLDSPLHF.

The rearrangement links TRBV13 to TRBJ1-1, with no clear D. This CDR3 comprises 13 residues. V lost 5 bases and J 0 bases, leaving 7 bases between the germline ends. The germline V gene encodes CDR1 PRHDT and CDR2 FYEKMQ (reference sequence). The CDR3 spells CASSLNLNTEAFF. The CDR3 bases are TGTGCCAGCAGCCTAAACTTGAACACTGAAGCTTTCTTT.

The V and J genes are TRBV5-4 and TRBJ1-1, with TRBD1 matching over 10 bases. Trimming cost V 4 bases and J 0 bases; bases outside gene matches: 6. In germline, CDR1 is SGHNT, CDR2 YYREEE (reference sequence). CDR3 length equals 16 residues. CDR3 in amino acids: CASSGADRGLNTEAFF. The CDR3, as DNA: TGTGCCAGCAGCGGGGCCGACAGGGGGCTGAACACTGAAGCTTTCTTT. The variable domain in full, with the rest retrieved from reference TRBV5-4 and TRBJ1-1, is ETGVTQSPTHLIKTRGQQVTLRCSSQSGHNTVSWYQQALGQGPQFIFQYYREEENGRGNFPPRFSGLQFPNYSSELNVNALELDDSALYLCASSGADRGLNTEAFFGQGTRLTVV.

This CDR3 is CAGSQVTDTQYF. CDR3 DNA sequence: TGTGCCGGATCTCAGGTCACAGATACGCAGTATTTT. This chain links TRBV6-5 with TRBJ2-3, with unresolved D. V lost 11 bases and J lost 2, with 11 bases in between. CDR3 size: 12 residues. Germline V lookup: CDR1 MNHEY, CDR2 SVGAGI.